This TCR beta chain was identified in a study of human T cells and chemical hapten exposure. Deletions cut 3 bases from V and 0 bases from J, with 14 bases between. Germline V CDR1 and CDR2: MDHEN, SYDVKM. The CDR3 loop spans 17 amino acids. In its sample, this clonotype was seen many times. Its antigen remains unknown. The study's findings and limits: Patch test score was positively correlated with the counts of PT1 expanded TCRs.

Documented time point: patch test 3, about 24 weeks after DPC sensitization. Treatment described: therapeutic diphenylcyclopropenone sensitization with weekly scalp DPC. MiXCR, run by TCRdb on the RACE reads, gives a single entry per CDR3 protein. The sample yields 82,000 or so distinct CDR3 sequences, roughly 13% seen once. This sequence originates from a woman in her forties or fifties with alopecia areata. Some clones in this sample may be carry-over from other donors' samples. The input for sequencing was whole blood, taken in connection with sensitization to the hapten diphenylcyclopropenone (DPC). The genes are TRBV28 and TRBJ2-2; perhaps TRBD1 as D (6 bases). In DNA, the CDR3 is TGTGCCAGCAGTTTCTTTTTTGGACAGACGAACACCGGGGAGCTGTTTTTT. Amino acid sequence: CASSFFFGQTNTGELFF.